This T cell receptor beta chain is from a study of blood T cell repertoires in COVID-19. Trimming took 5 bases from V and 1 from J; bases not matched to a gene: 6. Germline loops: CDR1 KGHSH, CDR2 LQKENI. The CDR3 covers 15 residues. The authors' processing: The authors estimated nucleated cell counts from reference gene primer amplification. Repertoires were generated with immunoSEQ multiplex PCR, while TCRdb's copy carries only in-frame clones and drops some. The V and J calls and clone size are taken from that table; D and trimming were inferred from the DNA. The data contain a few hundred thousand clones, 86% of them seen just once; the ten biggest clones take up just over 7%.

The rearrangement links TRBV18 to TRBJ1-1, with 8 positions matching TRBD1. The sequenced sample was peripheral blood. The TCR comes from a woman aged 60-70 years with COVID-19, enrolled during active disease. The CDR3 here is CASSEQGGPNTEAFF. The CDR3 DNA is TGTGCCAGCTCAGAACAGGGGGGCCCGAACACTGAAGCTTTCTTT.